This is a list of T cell receptor beta chains from one sample in a study of graft-versus-host responses after intestinal transplantation. The antigens of these receptors remain unknown. Assay used: immunoSEQ multiplex PCR; TCRdb lists only in-frame clones, some missing. The table has about 93,000 clones, around 93% seen once. Sequenced material: unstimulated CD8+ T cells sorted from spleen or lymph node cells, taken before intestinal transplant. These receptors originate from a human donor who received an intestinal transplant. Each CDR3 is given with its conserved first and last residue. The D gene is left open where the match is weak. Some rows have no size entry. The others give once, few or many, or a class for an expanded clone.

clone size | J gene | D gene | CDR3 length | V gene | CDR3 protein | CDR3 DNA
. | TRBJ2-7 | . | 14 | TRBV19 | CASSIVSTSYEQYF | TGTGCCAGTAGTATAGTGTCGACTTCCTACGAGCAGTACTTC
few | TRBJ1-4 | . | 14 | TRBV2 | CASSSGTSHEKLFF | TGTGCCAGCAGTAGCGGGACCTCTCATGAAAAACTGTTTTTT
once | TRBJ2-1 | . | 16 | TRBV21-1 | CASSASTSGRVNEQFF | TGTGCCAGCAGCGCTTCGACTAGCGGGAGGGTTAATGAGCAGTTCTTC
. | TRBJ2-1 | TRBD2 | 14 | TRBV5-3 | CAGIRTSGDNEQFF | TGTGCCGGGATAAGGACTAGCGGAGATAATGAGCAGTTCTTC
. | TRBJ2-1 | . | 15 | TRBV19 | CASSILAEGDNEQFF | TGTGCCAGTAGTATCCTAGCGGAGGGGGACAATGAGCAGTTCTTC
. | TRBJ1-6 | . | 15 | TRBV27 | CASSYQGGSSSPLHF | TGTGCCAGCAGTTACCAAGGGGGATCGTCTTCACCCCTCCACTTT
. | TRBJ2-3 | TRBD2 | 17 | TRBV14 | CASSQAFGTSVTDTQYF | TGTGCCAGCAGCCAAGCTTTCGGGACTAGCGTCACAGATACGCAGTATTTT
. | TRBJ1-2 | . | 15 | TRBV4-1 | CASSQGGAGNYGYTF | TGCGCCAGCAGCCAAGGTGGGGCCGGTAACTATGGCTACACCTTC
. | TRBJ1-2 | . | 15 | TRBV4-3 | CASSQDRAGDYGYTF | TGCGCCAGCAGCCAAGATCGGGCAGGGGACTATGGCTACACCTTC
. | TRBJ2-7 | TRBD2 | 14 | TRBV7-9 | CASSTTSGGEEQYF | TGTGCCAGCAGCACGACTAGCGGGGGAGAGGAGCAGTACTTC
. | TRBJ1-2 | . | 16 | TRBV4-3 | CASSQGLEATNYGYTF | TGCGCCAGCAGCCAAGGGCTAGAAGCCACTAACTATGGCTACACCTTC
. | TRBJ1-1 | . | 14 | TRBV25-1 | CASSEGLGGTEAFF | TGTGCCAGCAGTGAGGGTTTGGGAGGGACTGAAGCTTTCTTT
. | TRBJ2-7 | TRBD1 | 14 | TRBV19 | CASTPGTGYNEQYF | TGTGCCAGTACCCCCGGGACAGGGTATAACGAGCAGTACTTC
. | TRBJ1-1 | . | 14 | TRBV5-5 | CASSLRLMNTEAFF | TGTGCCAGCAGCCTTCGTCTAATGAACACTGAAGCTTTCTTT
. | TRBJ2-1 | TRBD1 | 15 | TRBV4-2 | CASSFGTGAVNEQFF | TGTGCCAGCAGCTTTGGGACAGGGGCAGTGAATGAGCAGTTCTTC
. | TRBJ2-1 | TRBD1 | 13 | TRBV19 | CATTGTGINEQFF | TGTGCCACCACCGGGACAGGGATCAATGAGCAGTTCTTC
. | TRBJ2-3 | TRBD2 | 17 | TRBV7-9 | CASSLRGEGTSTDTQYF | TGTGCCAGCAGCTTAAGAGGGGAGGGGACTAGTACGGATACGCAGTATTTT
once | TRBJ2-7 | . | 15 | TRBV9 | CASSPGRDYAYEQYF | TGTGCCAGCAGCCCCGGGCGCGACTACGCCTACGAGCAGTACTTC
. | TRBJ2-3 | TRBD2 | 16 | TRBV5-6 | CASRPGLASLGDTQYF | TGTGCCAGCAGGCCTGGACTAGCGAGCCTGGGAGATACGCAGTATTTT
. | TRBJ1-5 | . | 13 | TRBV5-6 | CASSYGGYQPQHF | TGTGCCAGCAGCTATGGGGGGTATCAGCCCCAGCATTTT
. | TRBJ2-7 | . | 15 | TRBV4-1 | CASSQDGGAAYEQYF | TGCGCCAGCAGCCAAGACGGAGGGGCGGCCTACGAGCAGTACTTC
. | TRBJ2-7 | . | 12 | TRBV29-1 | CSVQSGAYEQYF | TGCAGCGTTCAGTCCGGGGCCTACGAGCAGTACTTC
. | TRBJ2-3 | TRBD2 | 16 | TRBV10-2 | CASSEGLAGETDTQYF | TGCGCCAGCAGTGAGGGGTTAGCGGGAGAGACAGATACGCAGTATTTT
. | TRBJ2-7 | TRBD2 | 14 | TRBV9 | CASSVGGGMYEQYF | TGTGCCAGCAGCGTCGGGGGGGGCATGTACGAGCAGTACTTC
. | TRBJ2-3 | TRBD1 | 15 | TRBV7-6 | CASSQTGVQGDTQYF | TGTGCCAGCAGCCAGACAGGGGTCCAAGGAGATACGCAGTATTTT
. | TRBJ2-3 | . | 17 | TRBV19 | CASSIGSWLGSADTQYF | TGTGCCAGTAGTATAGGTAGTTGGCTGGGGAGCGCAGATACGCAGTATTTT
. | TRBJ2-5 | TRBD2 | 18 | TRBV7-2 | CASSLGQSGGLGQETQYF | TGTGCCAGCAGCTTAGGACAGAGCGGGGGGCTGGGACAAGAGACCCAGTACTTC
. | TRBJ2-5 | TRBD2 | 13 | TRBV7-9 | CASSPPGGETQYF | TGTGCCAGCAGCCCGCCGGGGGGAGAGACCCAGTACTTC
. | TRBJ2-7 | TRBD2 | 14 | TRBV5-1 | CASSGLAPTYEQYF | TGCGCCAGCAGCGGACTAGCGCCTACCTACGAGCAGTACTTC
. | TRBJ2-3 | TRBD2 | 14 | TRBV19 | CASKPLATTDTQYF | TGTGCCAGTAAACCACTAGCGACCACAGATACGCAGTATTTT
. | TRBJ2-2 | TRBD1 | 15 | TRBV15 | CATSRRGTVTGELFF | TGTGCCACCAGCAGAAGAGGGACAGTCACCGGGGAGCTGTTTTTT
. | TRBJ2-7 | TRBD2 | 15 | TRBV4-1 | CASSPLAGDTYEQYF | TGCGCCAGCAGCCCTTTAGCGGGGGACACCTACGAGCAGTACTTC